This T cell receptor beta chain came from a study of cytomegalovirus exposure and HLA in healthy donors. Points from the study as a whole: 87-base-pair reads could not separate some V segments, including TRBV6-2 and TRBV6-3. TCR beta chains numbering roughly 150 were designated cytomegalovirus-associated. When a later analysis compared HLA-associated TCR beta chains with equally common others, the HLA-associated chains turned out to be more clonally expanded and to have lower generation probabilities.

Both 60 Vbeta primers and 13 Jbeta primers went into the PCR. The data were produced by immunoSEQ multiplex PCR, yet TCRdb's version contains in-frame clones alone and is incomplete. The sample includes roughly 160,000 clones, roughly 80% of them seen just once. The germline V gene has CDR1 MNHEY and CDR2 SMNVEV (reference sequence). V dropped 4 bases and J dropped 3; count of bases not matched to a gene: 9. There are 17 residues in the CDR3. A word on this clone: Its target is unknown.

This sequence originates from a man aged 25-40 years in good health and CMV-seronegative. This chain joins TRBV27 and TRBJ1-5, with 10 bases fitting TRBD1. The material sequenced was PBMCs. CDR3 amino acids: CASSSKAGTGDNQPQHF. The CDR3, as DNA: TGTGCCAGCAGTTCAAAGGCGGGGACAGGGGACAATCAGCCCCAGCATTTT.